These 7 T cell receptor beta chains were sequenced from one sample in a study of a mutant IDH1 vaccine in newly diagnosed glioma. Time point in this sample: week 23, last vaccination. The content of each vaccine dose was 300 ug of mutant IDH1 20-mer peptide, and topical imiquimod accompanied it. These receptors' antigens are unknown. TCRdb's table, derived via immunoSEQ multiplex PCR, lists solely in-frame clones and lacks some. The sample has roughly 45,000 clones; roughly 80% are singletons. Sequenced material: PBMCs, taken from a glioma patient whose treatment included an IDH1 peptide vaccine. The receptor source for this set is a woman aged 18-30 years with glioma. Some clones in this sample may be carry-over from other donors' samples.

The J gene is TRBJ2-3, the V gene TRBV4-1; 7 bases line up with TRBD1. The CDR3 has 13 residues. With V trimmed by 6 bases and J by 3 bases, 3 bases remained unmatched. Germline-derived CDR1 and CDR2 are MGHRA and YSYEKL. CDR3 coding DNA: TGCGCCAGCAGAGGGGGCCTTACAGATACGCAGTATTTT. Amino acid sequence: CASRGGLTDTQYF.

Here the CDR3 reads CASSRTSGGLDTQYF. DNA for the CDR3: TGTGCCAGTAGCCGGACTAGCGGGGGGTTAGATACGCAGTATTTT. The rearrangement links TRBV19 to TRBJ2-3; 14 nucleotides agree with TRBD2. This CDR3 spans 15 amino acids. Per the germline V gene, CDR1 is LNHDA and CDR2 is SQIVND (reference sequence). J was trimmed by 5 bases and V by 6 bases; bases with no gene match: 4.

The chain has TRBV6-1 and TRBJ2-2, with D possibly matching TRBD2 (6 bases). The CDR3 length is 15 residues. V lost 4 bases and J 4 bases, leaving 13 bases between the germline ends. Per germline, CDR1 MNHNS and CDR2 SASEGT. The CDR3 nucleotides read TGTGCCAGCAGTGGCGGGGTCCGGGGCACCGGGGAGCTGTTTTTT. It translates to CASSGGVRGTGELFF.

V usage is TRBV19 and J usage is TRBJ2-1, with D possibly being TRBD1 or TRBD2 (5 bases each). This CDR3 comprises 15 residues. The V end was cut by 5 bases, the J end by 4 bases, with 15 bases between. The germline V gene has CDR1 LNHDA and CDR2 SQIVND (reference sequence). DNA of the CDR3: TGTGCCAGTAGTGACGGGGCAGGAAGATACAATGAGCAGTTCTTC. The encoded protein is CASSDGAGRYNEQFF.

The table lists this clone with a count of one. The rearrangement joins TRBV19 to TRBJ1-1, with D unresolved. V dropped 3 bases and J dropped 2 bases, with 7 bases sitting between them. Per germline, CDR1 LNHDA and CDR2 SQIVND (reference sequence). This CDR3 spans 13 amino acids. The DNA of the CDR3 is TGTGCCAGTAGTATTTCCGGCAACACTGAAGCTTTCTTT. It codes for CASSISGNTEAFF.

This clone has just one count. The chain combines TRBV27 with TRBJ2-7, with TRBD1 as a possible D gene (6 bases). Trimming removed 7 bases from V and 7 bases from J, with 17 bases in between. CDR3 length: 13 amino acids. Germline-derived CDR1 and CDR2 are MNHEY and SMNVEV (reference sequence). CDR3 nucleotide sequence: TGTGCCAGCACCTCCCAGACAGGTCGAGAGCAGTACTTC. Its translation is CASTSQTGREQYF.

The rearrangement links TRBV6-1 to TRBJ2-3; 9 bases match TRBD1. Germline V CDR1 and CDR2: MNHNS, SASEGT. V gave up 6 bases and J gave up 6 bases; unmatched junction bases: 7. The CDR3 has 14 residues. The CDR3 nucleotides are TGTGCCAGCAGGAGGACAGGGGACGGGGATACGCAGTATTTT. Translating gives CASRRTGDGDTQYF.